This T cell receptor (beta chain) is drawn from a study of OX40 agonist ivuxolimab in advanced cancers. The wider study: Prior therapy, whether anti-PD-1, anti-PD-L1 or anti-CTLA-4, was allowed, and about 39% had some. Regarding the study as a whole: Clones of CD4+ and CD8+ blood T cells grew by week 6 at doses of 0.1 to 3.0 mg/kg.

Concerning this clone: What it binds is not known.

CDR1 is SGHAT, CDR2 FQNNGV, per germline. This CDR3 comprises 15 residues. V was shortened by 0 bases and J by 1 base, with 7 bases between the two germline ends. Sequenced by immunoSEQ multiplex PCR; TCRdb stores in-frame clones only, minus some. The sample has 81,000 or so clones; 93% are singletons. This chain connects TRBV11-2 to TRBJ1-3; no definite D call. The starting material was CD4+ or CD8+ T cells sorted from blood, obtained in a trial of the OX40 agonist ivuxolimab. This clonotype originated in an adult with an advanced solid tumor such as melanoma, head and neck, liver or kidney cancer. The CDR3 reads CASSLDRLSGNTIYF. The CDR3, as DNA: TGTGCCAGCAGCTTAGATCGGCTTTCTGGAAACACCATATATTTT.